This T cell receptor beta chain was sequenced in a study of shared clonotypes between healthy human individuals. As regards this clone: Other nucleotide sequences in the sample specify the same CDR3.

V gave up 3 bases and J gave up 0 bases; unmatched junction bases: 1. Germline CDR1 GTSNPN, CDR2 SVGIG (reference sequence). The CDR3 has 14 amino acids. Only in-frame clones appear in the TCRdb table, and some are missing; sequencing was by immunoSEQ multiplex PCR. The repertoire holds around 2.5 million clones, with 93% as singletons. This rearrangement joins TRBV30 to TRBJ2-3; 9 nucleotides line up with TRBD2. Sequencing input: naive CD4+ T cells from PBMCs. The subset denotes: CD45RA+ positively selected. The TCR sequence derives from a man aged 18 to 29 in good health. Some clones in this sample may be carry-over from other donors' samples. The chain's CDR3 is CAWRTSGSTDTQYF. CDR3 DNA: TGTGCCTGGAGAACTAGCGGGAGCACAGATACGCAGTATTTT. The full variable domain, in which reference TRBV30 and TRBJ2-3 provide the parts outside the CDR3, is SQTIHQWPATLVQPVGSPLSLECTVEGTSNPNLYWYRQAAGRGLQLLFYSVGIGQISSEVPQNLSASRPQDRQFILSSKKLLLSDSGFYLCAWRTSGSTDTQYFGPGTRLTVL.